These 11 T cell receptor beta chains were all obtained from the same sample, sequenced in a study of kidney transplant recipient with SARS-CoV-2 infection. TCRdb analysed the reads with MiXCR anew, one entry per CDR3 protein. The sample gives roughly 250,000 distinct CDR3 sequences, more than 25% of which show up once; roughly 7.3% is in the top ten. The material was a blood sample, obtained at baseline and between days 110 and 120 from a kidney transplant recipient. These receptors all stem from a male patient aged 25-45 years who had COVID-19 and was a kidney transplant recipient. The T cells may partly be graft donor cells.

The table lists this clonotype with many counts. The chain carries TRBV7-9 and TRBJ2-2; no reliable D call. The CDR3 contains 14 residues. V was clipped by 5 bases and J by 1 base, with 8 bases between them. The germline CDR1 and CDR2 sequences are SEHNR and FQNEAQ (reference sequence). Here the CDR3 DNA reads TGTGCCAGCAGCCCTCAACAGAACACCGGGGAGCTGTTTTTT. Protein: CASSPQQNTGELFF.

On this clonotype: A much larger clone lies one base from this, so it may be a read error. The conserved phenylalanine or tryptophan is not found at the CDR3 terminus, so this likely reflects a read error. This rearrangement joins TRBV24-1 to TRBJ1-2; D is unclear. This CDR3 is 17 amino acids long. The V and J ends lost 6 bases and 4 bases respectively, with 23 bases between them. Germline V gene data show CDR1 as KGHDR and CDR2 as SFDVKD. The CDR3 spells CATSIRNSTRKTYGYTL. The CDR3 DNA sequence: TGTGCCACCAGTATACGGAATAGTACCAGAAAGACCTATGGCTACACCCTC.

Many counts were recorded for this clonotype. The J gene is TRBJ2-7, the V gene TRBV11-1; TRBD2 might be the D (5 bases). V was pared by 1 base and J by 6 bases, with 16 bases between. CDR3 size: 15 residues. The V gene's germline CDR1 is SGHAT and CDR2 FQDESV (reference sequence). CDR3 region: CASSLERAPNPEQYF. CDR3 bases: TGTGCCAGCAGCTTAGAGAGGGCCCCCAACCCCGAGCAGTACTTC.

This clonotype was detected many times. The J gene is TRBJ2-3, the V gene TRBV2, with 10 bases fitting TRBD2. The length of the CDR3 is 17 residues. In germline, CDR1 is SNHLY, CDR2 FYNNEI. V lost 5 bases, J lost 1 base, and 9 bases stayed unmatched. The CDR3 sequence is CASSFLSGTSGTDTQYF. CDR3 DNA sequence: TGTGCCAGCAGTTTCCTGTCCGGGACTAGCGGCACAGATACGCAGTATTTT.

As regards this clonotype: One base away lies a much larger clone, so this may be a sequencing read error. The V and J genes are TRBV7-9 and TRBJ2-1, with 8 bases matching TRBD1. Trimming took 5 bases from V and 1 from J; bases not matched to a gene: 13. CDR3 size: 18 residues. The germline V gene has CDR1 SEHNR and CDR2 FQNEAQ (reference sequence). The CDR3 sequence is CASSGYKTGGKSYNEQFF. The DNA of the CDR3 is TGTGCCAGCAGCGGATACAAAACAGGGGGAAAGTCCTACAATGAGCAGTTCTTC.

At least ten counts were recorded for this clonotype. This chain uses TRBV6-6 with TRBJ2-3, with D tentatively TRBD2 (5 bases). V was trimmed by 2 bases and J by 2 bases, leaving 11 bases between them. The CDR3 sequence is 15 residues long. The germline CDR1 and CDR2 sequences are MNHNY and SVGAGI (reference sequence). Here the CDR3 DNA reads TGTGCCAGCAGTTACGGGAAGCGGCACACAGATACGCAGTATTTT. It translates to CASSYGKRHTDTQYF.

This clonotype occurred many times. CDR3 DNA sequence: TGTGCCAGCAGCTATGATGGGGCGGGATATCACAATGAGCAGTTCTTC. Translating gives CASSYDGAGYHNEQFF. The chain carries TRBV7-6 and TRBJ2-1, with D perhaps TRBD2 (6 bases). Germline V gene sequence: CDR1 SGHVS, CDR2 FNYEAQ. CDR3 length: 16 amino acids. Trimming took off 4 bases at V and 5 bases at J, with 18 bases between the two ends.

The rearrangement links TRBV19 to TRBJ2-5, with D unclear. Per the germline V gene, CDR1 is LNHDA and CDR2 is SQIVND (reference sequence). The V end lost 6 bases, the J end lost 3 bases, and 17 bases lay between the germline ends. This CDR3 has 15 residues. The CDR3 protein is CASSPPTAGEETQYF. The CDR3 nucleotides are TGTGCCAGTAGCCCCCCAACCGCAGGAGAAGAGACCCAGTACTTC. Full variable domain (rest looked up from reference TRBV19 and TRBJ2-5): DGGITQSPKYLFRKEGQNVTLSCEQNLNHDAMYWYRQDPGQGLRLIYYSQIVNDFQKGDIAEGYSVSREKKESFPLTVTSAQKNPTAFYLCASSPPTAGEETQYFGPGTRLLVL.

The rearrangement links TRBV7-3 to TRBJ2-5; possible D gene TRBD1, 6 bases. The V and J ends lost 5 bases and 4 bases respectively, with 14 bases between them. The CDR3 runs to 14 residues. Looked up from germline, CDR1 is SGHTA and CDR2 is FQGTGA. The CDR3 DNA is TGTGCCAGCAGCCTCAGGGGCGGGCGAGAGACCCAGTACTTC. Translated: CASSLRGGRETQYF.

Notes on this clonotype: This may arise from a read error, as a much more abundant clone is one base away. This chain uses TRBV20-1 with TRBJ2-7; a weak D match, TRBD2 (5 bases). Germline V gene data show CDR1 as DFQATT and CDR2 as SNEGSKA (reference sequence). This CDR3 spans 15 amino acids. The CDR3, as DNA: TGCAGTGCCTTTTTCCGGGTCTCCCAAGCGGACGAGCAGTGCTTC. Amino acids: CSAFFRVSQADEQCF.

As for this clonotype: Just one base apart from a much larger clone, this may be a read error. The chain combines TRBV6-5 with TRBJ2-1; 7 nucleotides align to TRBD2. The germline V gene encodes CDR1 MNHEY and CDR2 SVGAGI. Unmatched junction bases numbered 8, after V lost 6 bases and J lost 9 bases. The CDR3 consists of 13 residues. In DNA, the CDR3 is TGTGCCAGCAGCCGGACTAGGGCTGGTGAGCAGTTCTTC. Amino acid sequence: CASSRTRAGEQFF.